This paragraph covers one T cell receptor (beta chain) sequence. The CDR3 length is 15 residues. The V end was cut by 3 bases, the J end by 2 bases, with 8 bases between. The germline CDR1 and CDR2 sequences are SGHVS and FNYEAQ. The repertoire was sequenced with immunoSEQ multiplex PCR; TCRdb's copy has only in-frame clones and lacks some. The sample consists of roughly 190,000 clones, more than 75% of them appearing once. The data belong to a study of blood T cell repertoires in COVID-19. Whole-study context: Acute-phase and convalescent COVID-19 samples originated in the United States, Italy and Spain. Nucleic acid was either cDNA or gDNA, and it came from T cells, B-cell-depleted T cells, or PBMCs.

The J gene is TRBJ2-6, the V gene TRBV7-6; D is ambiguous. Sequencing was carried out using peripheral blood. This clonotype was obtained from a woman aged 50 to 60 with active or convalescent COVID-19. The CDR3 sequence: CASSFLNTGANVLTF. CDR3 bases: TGTGCCAGCAGCTTCTTGAACACTGGGGCCAACGTCCTGACTTTC. Full variable domain (remainder filled in from reference TRBV7-6 and TRBJ2-6): GAGVSQSPRYKVTKRGQDVALRCDPISGHVSLYWYRQALGQGPEFLTYFNYEAQQDKSGLPNDRFSAERPEGSISTLTIQRTEQRDSAMYRCASSFLNTGANVLTFGAGSRLTVL.